The 24 T cell receptor beta chains below were found in one sample sequenced in a study of OX40 agonist ivuxolimab in advanced cancers. Produced via immunoSEQ multiplex PCR; TCRdb's table is partial and in-frame only. The table shows approximately 76,000 clones, with about nine tenths occurring only once. The sequenced sample was CD4+ or CD8+ T cells sorted from blood, obtained in a trial of the OX40 agonist ivuxolimab. The receptors were gathered from an adult with an advanced solid tumor such as melanoma, head and neck, liver or kidney cancer.

The chain employs TRBV28 and TRBJ1-2; tentative D call: TRBD1 (5 bases). There are 11 residues in the CDR3. Deletions cut 8 bases from V and 8 bases from J, with 12 bases between. Per germline, CDR1 MDHEN and CDR2 SYDVKM. For the CDR3, the DNA is TGTGCCAGCGACCACGGGGGAGGCTACACCTTC. This sequence encodes CASDHGGGYTF.

The V call is TRBV5-4, the J call TRBJ2-1; 11 bases are a match to TRBD2. Germline trimming cut 4 bases from V and 3 bases from J; bases unmatched to any gene: 6. Germline values: CDR1 SGHNT, CDR2 YYREEE (reference sequence). The length of the CDR3 is 16 residues. The CDR3 DNA sequence: TGTGCCAGCAGCCCCGGGACTAGCGGCAACTACAATGAGCAGTTCTTC. Translating gives CASSPGTSGNYNEQFF.

V usage is TRBV5-1 and J usage is TRBJ2-3; D possibly corresponds to TRBD2 (5 bases). The CDR3 runs 16 residues. V shed 4 bases and J shed 0 bases, with 15 bases lying between them. Germline V gene data show CDR1 as SGHRS and CDR2 as YFSETQ. CDR3 DNA sequence: TGCGCCAGCAGCCCCTCGGGCCCGGGGAGCACAGATACGCAGTATTTT. Encoded protein: CASSPSGPGSTDTQYF.

This chain uses TRBV5-1 with TRBJ2-5; 10 bases line up with TRBD1. The V and J ends lost 5 bases and 4 bases, in that order; junction bases with no gene match: 8. This CDR3 region has 15 residues. Germline CDR1 and CDR2: SGHRS and YFSETQ. The CDR3 loop reads CASSATGGRGETQYF. CDR3 DNA: TGCGCCAGCAGTGCGACAGGGGGCCGAGGAGAGACCCAGTACTTC.

This chain uses TRBV5-4 with TRBJ1-4; TRBD1 matches 8 bases. The trim removed 3 bases at V and 8 bases at J, leaving 9 bases unmatched. The CDR3 is made up of 15 amino acids. Germline CDR1 and CDR2: SGHNT and YYREEE (reference sequence). DNA for the CDR3: TGTGCCAGCAGCTGGGCGACAGGGGCGGGGGAAAAACTGTTTTTT. Translation gives CASSWATGAGEKLFF.

This chain connects TRBV20-1 to TRBJ1-1; the D gene is possibly TRBD1 (6 bases). Deletions cut 6 bases from V and 8 bases from J, with 13 bases between. This CDR3 has 11 amino acids. CDR1 and CDR2 from the germline V gene are DFQATT and SNEGSKA (reference sequence). CDR3 sequence reads: CSAEGTGEAFF. The CDR3 nucleotides are TGCAGTGCGGAGGGAACAGGGGAAGCTTTCTTT.

The gene calls are TRBV30 and TRBJ1-1; D unresolved. Germline V lookup: CDR1 GTSNPN, CDR2 SVGIG (reference sequence). The CDR3 sequence is 12 residues long. Trimming stripped 5 bases from V and 3 bases from J, with 10 bases between. CDR3 bases: TGTGCCTGGCTTCGGCTGTACACTGAAGCTTTCTTT. Protein: CAWLRLYTEAFF.

The chain links TRBV9 to TRBJ2-1; 9 nucleotides agree with TRBD1. The J segment lost 5 bases and the V segment lost 3 bases, leaving 6 bases of the junction unmatched. This CDR3 is 15 amino acids long. Germline V lookup: CDR1 SGDLS, CDR2 YYNGEE. CDR3 sequence reads: CASSGGGQGNNEQFF. CDR3 bases: TGTGCCAGCAGCGGAGGGGGACAGGGAAACAATGAGCAGTTCTTC.

This clone came up once. This sequence joins TRBV5-4 and TRBJ2-1, with D tentatively TRBD2 (7 bases). Germline lookup yields CDR1 SGHNT and CDR2 YYREEE (reference sequence). The CDR3 length is 14 residues. The V and J ends lost 5 bases and 8 bases respectively, with 17 bases between them. CDR3 sequence reads: CASSLRRGRDEQFF. The CDR3 DNA sequence: TGTGCCAGCAGTCTAAGGAGGGGGAGGGATGAGCAGTTCTTC.

The rearrangement links TRBV30 to TRBJ2-6; unclear D gene. This CDR3 spans 11 amino acids. Deletions cut 6 bases from V and 0 bases from J, with 0 bases between. CDR1 is GTSNPN, CDR2 SVGIG, per germline (reference sequence). Written as DNA, the CDR3 is TGTGCCTGCTCTGGGGCCAACGTCCTGACTTTC. Amino acid sequence: CACSGANVLTF.

This chain connects TRBV27 to TRBJ1-5; D is ambiguous. Trimming took off 2 bases at V and 4 bases at J, with 9 bases between the two ends. Germline-derived CDR1 and CDR2 are MNHEY and SMNVEV (reference sequence). This CDR3 is built from 14 residues. The CDR3 region is CASSLNPLNQPQHF. The CDR3 bases are TGTGCCAGCAGTTTAAACCCTTTGAATCAGCCCCAGCATTTT.

The CDR3 is CASSRRGGQGESEQYF. The CDR3 DNA is TGTGCCAGCAGCCGACGGGGGGGACAGGGGGAGTCCGAGCAGTACTTC. V gene TRBV7-8 combines with J gene TRBJ2-7, with TRBD1 identical over 11 bases. The CDR3 runs 16 residues. The germline V gene has CDR1 SGHVS and CDR2 FQNEAQ. V trimming: 5 bases; J trimming: 6 bases; junction bases outside the gene matches: 12.

This sequence joins TRBV18 and TRBJ1-5, with 7 bases aligning to TRBD1. The CDR3 runs to 15 residues. Germline trimming cut 8 bases from V and 4 bases from J; bases unmatched to any gene: 11. CDR1 is KGHSH, CDR2 LQKENI, per germline. The chain's CDR3 is CASRLVGTENQPQHF. For the CDR3, the DNA is TGTGCCAGCCGATTGGTGGGGACAGAAAATCAGCCCCAGCATTTT. Filled out from reference TRBV18 and TRBJ1-5, the complete variable domain reads NAGVMQNPRHLVRRRGQEARLRCSPMKGHSHVYWYRQLPEEGLKFMVYLQKENIIDESGMPKERFSAEFPKEGPSILRIQQVVRGDSAAYFCASRLVGTENQPQHFGDGTRLSIL.

This chain connects TRBV28 to TRBJ1-2; tentative D call: TRBD1 (6 bases). Trimming pared 7 bases from V and 5 bases from J, leaving 26 bases between. The CDR3 loop spans 17 amino acids. Looked up from germline, CDR1 is MDHEN and CDR2 is SYDVKM. The CDR3 reads CASMGQPAGAVRYGYTF. CDR3 sequence (DNA): TGTGCCAGCATGGGGCAACCCGCGGGGGCGGTACGGTATGGCTACACCTTC.

CDR3 sequence reads: CASAPSGAGYTF. In nucleotides, the CDR3 is TGTGCCAGCGCTCCATCGGGGGCTGGCTACACCTTC. The rearrangement uses TRBV7-9 and TRBJ1-2, with a possible D match to TRBD1 (6 bases). Germline V gene sequence: CDR1 SEHNR, CDR2 FQNEAQ (reference sequence). The length of the CDR3 is 12 residues. V shed 8 bases and J shed 7 bases, with 14 bases lying between them.

CDR3 sequence: CASSQAGADGNTIYF. Here the CDR3 DNA reads TGCGCCAGCAGCCAAGCCGGGGCCGATGGAAACACCATATATTTT. The rearrangement joins TRBV4-1 to TRBJ1-3; possible D gene TRBD1, 5 bases. This CDR3 is 15 amino acids long. The ends were cut back, 1 base at V and 3 bases at J, with 10 bases in the middle. The V gene's germline CDR1 is MGHRA and CDR2 YSYEKL.

The chain employs TRBV5-4 and TRBJ2-1; 15 nucleotides agree with TRBD2. With 2 bases clipped from V and 5 bases from J, the junction kept 8 bases outside the gene matches. Germline V gives CDR1 SGHNT, CDR2 YYREEE (reference sequence). CDR3 length equals 18 residues. CDR3 bases: TGTGCCAGCAGCTTCTACGGACTAGCGGGAGGGTCGCACAATGAGCAGTTCTTC. Protein sequence: CASSFYGLAGGSHNEQFF.

The V and J genes are TRBV5-4 and TRBJ2-5; 8 nucleotides agree with TRBD2. V shed 6 bases, J shed 2 bases, and the junction held 6 bases outside the gene matches. Germline values: CDR1 SGHNT, CDR2 YYREEE (reference sequence). This CDR3 region has 14 residues. The CDR3 DNA is TGTGCCAGCACCCTAGCGGGTCGACAAGAGACCCAGTACTTC. Protein product: CASTLAGRQETQYF.

The chain uses TRBV6-5 and TRBJ2-7; possible D gene TRBD1, 5 bases. The CDR3 consists of 13 residues. Germline loops: CDR1 MNHEY, CDR2 SVGAGI. Trimming took off 6 bases at V and 5 bases at J, with 14 bases between the two ends. The CDR3 region has the DNA TGTGCCAGCAGAGGCAGGGCTTTAGACGAGCAGTACTTC. Its translation: CASRGRALDEQYF.

The chain combines TRBV2 with TRBJ1-4; the match to TRBD1 covers 11 bases. V gave up 6 bases and J gave up 5 bases; unmatched junction bases: 5. CDR3 size: 15 residues. The germline CDR1 and CDR2 sequences are SNHLY and FYNNEI. The CDR3 loop reads CASRPRDRGNEKLFF. CDR3 DNA sequence: TGTGCCAGCAGACCTCGGGACAGGGGGAATGAAAAACTGTTTTTT.

For the CDR3, the DNA is TGTGCCACCAGCAGAATAAGGACTAGCGGCACAGATACGCAGTATTTT. Its protein product is CATSRIRTSGTDTQYF. V is TRBV15 and J is TRBJ2-3; 9 nucleotides align to TRBD2. CDR3 length equals 16 residues. Trimming took 2 bases from V and 1 from J; bases not matched to a gene: 4. CDR1 is LNHNV and CDR2 is YYDKDF in the germline V gene (reference sequence).

V gene TRBV2 combines with J gene TRBJ1-2; 9 bases agree with TRBD1. CDR1 SNHLY and CDR2 FYNNEI come from the germline V gene. V trimming: 4 bases; J trimming: 5 bases; junction bases outside the gene matches: 5. The CDR3 length is 14 residues. The CDR3: CASSGGTGTYGYTF. The CDR3 coding sequence is TGTGCCAGCAGTGGTGGGACAGGGACGTATGGCTACACCTTC.

V gene TRBV6-1 combines with J gene TRBJ1-5; D unresolved. This CDR3 has 15 residues. Germline lookup yields CDR1 MNHNS and CDR2 SASEGT. Trimming cost V 4 bases and J 4 bases, with 14 bases left between them. The CDR3 DNA follows: TGTGCCAGCAGTGTACACTTGGAGACGAATCAGCCCCAGCATTTT. Amino acid sequence: CASSVHLETNQPQHF.

The J gene is TRBJ1-1, the V gene TRBV27; TRBD1 agrees at 12 bases. V lost 5 bases, J lost 10 bases, and 8 bases stayed unmatched. Germline CDR1 reads MNHEY; CDR2 reads SMNVEV (reference sequence). The CDR3 runs 14 residues. The CDR3 loop is CASSTPGTGGSAFF. The CDR3 nucleotides read TGTGCCAGCAGTACCCCCGGGACAGGGGGCTCAGCTTTCTTT.